The clone carrying this TCR beta chain was seen a handful of times. Via MiXCR, TCRdb re-called the 5' RACE reads, giving one row per CDR3 protein. Of more than 350,000 distinct CDR3 sequences listed, over 20% are singletons. The data derive from a study of T-cell memory formation after mild COVID-19. This CDR3 has 15 amino acids. V shed 4 bases, J shed 6 bases, and the junction held 7 bases outside the gene matches. CDR1 is SGHVS and CDR2 is FNYEAQ in the germline V gene. This clonotype originated in an adult woman who had mild COVID-19 (a few samples of this study predate the infection). Cell type and time point are not known. The rearrangement uses TRBV7-6 and TRBJ2-1, with 9 bases aligning to TRBD2. The sequencing input was PBMCs or a T cell subset sorted from them (not recorded which). CDR3 protein: CASSSSGIQGNEQFF. DNA for the CDR3: TGTGCCAGCAGCTCTAGCGGGATCCAGGGCAATGAGCAGTTCTTC.